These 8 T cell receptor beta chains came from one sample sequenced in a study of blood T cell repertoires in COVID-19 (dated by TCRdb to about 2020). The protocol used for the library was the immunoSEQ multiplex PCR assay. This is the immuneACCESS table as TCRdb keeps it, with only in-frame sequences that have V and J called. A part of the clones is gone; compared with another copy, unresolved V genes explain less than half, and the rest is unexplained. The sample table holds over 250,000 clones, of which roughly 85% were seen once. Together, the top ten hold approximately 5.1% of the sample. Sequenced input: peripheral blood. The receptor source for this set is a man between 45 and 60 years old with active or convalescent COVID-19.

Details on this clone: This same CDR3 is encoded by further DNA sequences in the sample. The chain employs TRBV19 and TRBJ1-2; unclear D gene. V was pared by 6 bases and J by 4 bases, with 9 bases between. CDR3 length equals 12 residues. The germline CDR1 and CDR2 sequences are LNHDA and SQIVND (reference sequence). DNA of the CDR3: TGTGCCAGTAGCGCAAGAGGCTATGGCTACACCTTC. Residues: CASSARGYGYTF.

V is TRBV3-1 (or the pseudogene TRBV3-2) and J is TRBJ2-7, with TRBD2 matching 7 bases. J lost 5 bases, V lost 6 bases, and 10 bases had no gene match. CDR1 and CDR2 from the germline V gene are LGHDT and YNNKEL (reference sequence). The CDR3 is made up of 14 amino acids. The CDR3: CASSHLSGNHEQYF. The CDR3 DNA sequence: TGTGCCAGCAGTCACCTGAGCGGGAACCACGAGCAGTACTTC.

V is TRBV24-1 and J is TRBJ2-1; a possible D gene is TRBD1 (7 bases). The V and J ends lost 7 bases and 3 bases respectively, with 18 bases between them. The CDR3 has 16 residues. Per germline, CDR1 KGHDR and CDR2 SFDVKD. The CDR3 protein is CATSPGDRRNYNEQFF. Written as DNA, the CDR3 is TGTGCCACCAGCCCGGGGGACAGACGAAACTACAATGAGCAGTTCTTC.

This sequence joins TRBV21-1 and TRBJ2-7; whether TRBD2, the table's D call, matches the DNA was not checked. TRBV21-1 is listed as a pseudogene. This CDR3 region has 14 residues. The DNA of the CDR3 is TGTGCCAGCAGCAAAGGAGAAGACTCCTACGAGCAGTACTTC. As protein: CASSKGEDSYEQYF.

The CDR3 coding sequence is TGTGCCAGTAGTACTCGGACAGGGGGCGCGCGTAGGTATGGCTACACCTTC. Protein product: CASSTRTGGARRYGYTF. The chain joins TRBV19 to TRBJ1-2, with 11 bases matching TRBD1. Losses at the gene ends were 4 bases for V and 5 bases for J; bases not matched to a gene: 12. The germline V gene has CDR1 LNHDA and CDR2 SQIVND (reference sequence). This CDR3 spans 17 amino acids.

The CDR3 sequence: CASSYGRANEQFF. CDR3 sequence (DNA): TGTGCCAGCAGTTACGGGAGGGCCAATGAGCAGTTCTTC. The chain couples TRBV28 to TRBJ2-1, with 8 bases fitting TRBD2. The junction had 2 bases not matched to a gene; V was cut back by 4 bases and J by 6 bases. The CDR3 is made up of 13 amino acids. Germline CDR1 MDHEN, CDR2 SYDVKM.

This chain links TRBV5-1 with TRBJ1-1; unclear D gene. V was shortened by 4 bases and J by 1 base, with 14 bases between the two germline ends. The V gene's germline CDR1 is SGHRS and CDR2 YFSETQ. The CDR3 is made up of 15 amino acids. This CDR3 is CASSPLPTANTEAFF. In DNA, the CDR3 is TGCGCCAGCAGCCCCCTACCGACTGCGAACACTGAAGCTTTCTTT.

The CDR3 here is CASSPHSPGGQSGNTIYF. The CDR3 nucleotides read TGTGCCAGCTCACCTCATAGCCCCGGGGGGCAATCTGGAAACACCATATATTTT. The chain combines TRBV18 with TRBJ1-3; the D gene is possibly TRBD1 (6 bases). CDR1 KGHSH and CDR2 LQKENI come from the germline V gene. The V end was cut by 3 bases, the J end by 1 base, with 19 bases between. The CDR3 runs 18 residues.